These 10 T cell receptor beta chains share one sample of origin, sequenced in a study of control samples from healthy donors and cancer patients. Some clones are missing from TCRdb's copy, which holds only in-frame ones; the method was immunoSEQ multiplex PCR. This sample has approximately 120,000 clones, with 85% to 95% found just once. Material for sequencing was PBMCs. The source is a man older than 75 with head and neck cancer.

This clone was detected a few times. V is TRBV19 and J is TRBJ1-1, with D maybe TRBD1 (5 bases). V shed 4 bases and J shed 3 bases, with 12 bases lying between them. The CDR3 covers 14 residues. CDR1 LNHDA and CDR2 SQIVND come from the germline V gene (reference sequence). The CDR3 sequence: CASSTPQGYTEAFF. The CDR3 region has the DNA TGTGCCAGTAGTACTCCTCAGGGTTACACTGAAGCTTTCTTT.

The CDR3: CASSLYRNQPQHF. The CDR3 DNA reads as TGTGCCAGCAGTCTCTACAGGAACCAGCCCCAGCATTTT. V and J are TRBV12-3 or TRBV12-4 and TRBJ1-5, with D possibly being TRBD1 (5 bases). The CDR3 sequence is 13 residues long. V dropped 5 bases and J dropped 7 bases, with 12 bases sitting between them.

The rearrangement links TRBV12-5 to TRBJ1-2, with TRBD1 identical over 7 bases. The CDR3 runs to 13 residues. CDR1 and CDR2 from the germline V gene are LGHNT and FRNRAP. V lost 5 bases and J lost 8; bases outside the gene matches: 8. In nucleotides, the CDR3 is TGTGCTAGTGGTCACGGGACAGTTCCGGGCTACACCTTC. It translates to CASGHGTVPGYTF.

The rearrangement links TRBV3-1 (or the pseudogene TRBV3-2) to TRBJ2-3, with 7 bases that match TRBD2. Germline V gives CDR1 LGHDT, CDR2 YNNKEL (reference sequence). The CDR3 contains 18 residues. The CDR3 reads CATRVLERGTDPTDTQYF. The DNA for the CDR3 is TGTGCTACTCGGGTCCTGGAGCGGGGTACCGATCCCACAGATACGCAGTATTTT.

The genes are TRBV18 and TRBJ1-5; D remains unclear. Germline CDR1 and CDR2: KGHSH and LQKENI. The CDR3 is made up of 14 amino acids. Trimming stripped 6 bases from V and 2 bases from J, with 11 bases between. The DNA of the CDR3 is TGTGCCAGCTCGTGGGCGGAGGGCAATCAGCCCCAGCATTTT. Its protein product is CASSWAEGNQPQHF.

The chain has TRBV25-1 and TRBJ1-2, with 7 positions matching TRBD1. V shed 6 bases and J 7 bases; nucleotides not matched to a gene: 11. Germline V gives CDR1 MGHDK, CDR2 SYGVNS. CDR3 length: 14 residues. As DNA, the CDR3 is TGTGCCAGCAGACCCGGGACAGAAGGTTCTGGCTACACCTTC. Its protein product is CASRPGTEGSGYTF.

This clone was observed once. The CDR3 DNA sequence: TGTGCCAGCAGCTTGAGACAGGTGAACACCGGGGAGCTGTTTTTT. Amino acid sequence: CASSLRQVNTGELFF. The chain couples TRBV5-6 to TRBJ2-2, with D perhaps matching TRBD1 (6 bases). The CDR3 sequence is 15 residues long. V lost 1 base to trimming and J lost 1 base, with 8 bases between them. Germline V lookup: CDR1 SGHDT, CDR2 YYEEEE.

This chain uses TRBV7-9 with TRBJ1-4; the match to TRBD1 covers 7 bases. The V segment lost 4 bases and the J segment 6 bases; nucleotides outside the gene matches: 8. There are 15 residues in the CDR3. Germline V gene sequence: CDR1 SEHNR, CDR2 FQNEAQ (reference sequence). The CDR3 loop is CASSSPDRAHEKLFF. CDR3 bases: TGTGCCAGCAGCTCACCAGACAGGGCCCATGAAAAACTGTTTTTT.

This sequence joins TRBV9 and TRBJ2-7; 7 nucleotides match TRBD2. V lost 4 bases to trimming and J lost 3 bases; unmatched junction nucleotides: 7. The V gene's germline CDR1 is SGDLS and CDR2 YYNGEE. This CDR3 contains 14 residues. The CDR3 loop reads CASSPFSGGYEQYF. CDR3 nucleotides: TGTGCCAGCAGCCCATTCTCGGGAGGCTACGAGCAGTACTTC.

The chain combines TRBV6-5 with TRBJ1-6; tentatively, D is TRBD1 (5 bases). V was cut by 3 bases and J by 10 bases, with 16 bases left in between. The CDR3 length is 15 residues. Germline CDR1 MNHEY, CDR2 SVGAGI. CDR3 nucleotides: TGTGCCAGCAGTTATCTCCGGCAGGGACGATCACCCCTCCACTTT. It is translated as CASSYLRQGRSPLHF.